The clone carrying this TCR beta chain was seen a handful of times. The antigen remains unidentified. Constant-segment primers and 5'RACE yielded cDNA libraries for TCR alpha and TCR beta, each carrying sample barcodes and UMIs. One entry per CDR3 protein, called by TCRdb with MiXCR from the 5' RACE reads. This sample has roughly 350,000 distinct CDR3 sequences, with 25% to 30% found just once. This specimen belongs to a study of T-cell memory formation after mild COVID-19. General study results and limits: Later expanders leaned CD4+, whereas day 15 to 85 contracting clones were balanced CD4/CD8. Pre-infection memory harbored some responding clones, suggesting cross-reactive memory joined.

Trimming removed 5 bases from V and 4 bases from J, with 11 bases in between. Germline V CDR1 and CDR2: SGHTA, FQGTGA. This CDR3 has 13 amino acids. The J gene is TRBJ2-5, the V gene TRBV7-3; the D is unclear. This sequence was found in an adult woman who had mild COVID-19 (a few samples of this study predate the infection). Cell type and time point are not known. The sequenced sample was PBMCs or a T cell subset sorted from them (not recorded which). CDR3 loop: CASSDLIGETQYF. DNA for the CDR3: TGTGCCAGCAGCGACCTCATCGGAGAGACCCAGTACTTC.